This entry concerns a single TCR beta chain. Its antigen is not yet known. Within one base of it there is no much larger clone, and no base qualities were kept. This specimen comes from a study of T cell repertoires in MIS-A myocarditis (dated by TCRdb to between 2021 and 2024). The QIAamp DNA FFPE kit was used to extract genomic DNA from formalin-fixed paraffin-embedded autopsy tissue. The V and J ends are trimmed by 7 bases and 2 bases, leaving 11 bases between them. Looking up the germline V gene yields CDR1 ENHRY and CDR2 SYGVKD. The cysteine opens and the phenylalanine closes a CDR3 of 13 amino acids. CDR3 DNA is the only sequence kept; it has 39 bases, read in frame from the first base. TCRbeta CDR3 regions were amplified with the immunoSEQ bias-controlled multiplex PCR and sequenced at high throughput. On the study's bioinformatics: The immunoSEQ vendor pipeline collapsed and filtered CDR3 sequences to measure the abundance and frequency of each unique TCRbeta CDR3. CD-HIT clustered dominant CDR3 amino acid sequences with SARS-CoV-2-specific ImmuneCODE TCRbeta sequences at a 90% global sequence identity threshold. Clones at frequencies from 0.1 to 1 were categorized as hyperexpanded, and clones at frequencies from 0.01 to 0.1 were categorized as large. CDR3 amino acid sequences and V and J gene assignments of dominant clones were confirmed with MiXCR. The R stringdist package was used to calculate Levenshtein distances between the patient clonotypes and the ImmuneCODE hits. The clones in this table, taken by TCRdb from immuneACCESS, are in-frame only. Not every clone is retained; where verified, under half of the shortfall comes from an unresolved V gene, and the cause of the rest is unknown. The D gene and trimming were derived from the DNA, and the V and J assignments and clone size from that table. The sample data list 14,000 to 15,000 clones, and around 69% of these were observed just once. The ten largest account for around 59% of the sample.

Sequencing input: left ventricle heart tissue obtained at autopsy. Explained via the paper, the cell subset or site label denotes: cardiac tissue sample (left or right ventricle, interventricular septum, or pericardium). The chain uses TRBV10-3 and TRBJ1-1; the D gene is unclear. The TCR originated in a man in his late teens or twenties with fulminant myocarditis from multisystem inflammatory syndrome in adults (MIS-A) after COVID-19. The CDR3 is CAITHDDNTEAFF. At the DNA level, the sequence is TGTGCCATCACCCATGACGATAACACTGAAGCTTTCTTT.